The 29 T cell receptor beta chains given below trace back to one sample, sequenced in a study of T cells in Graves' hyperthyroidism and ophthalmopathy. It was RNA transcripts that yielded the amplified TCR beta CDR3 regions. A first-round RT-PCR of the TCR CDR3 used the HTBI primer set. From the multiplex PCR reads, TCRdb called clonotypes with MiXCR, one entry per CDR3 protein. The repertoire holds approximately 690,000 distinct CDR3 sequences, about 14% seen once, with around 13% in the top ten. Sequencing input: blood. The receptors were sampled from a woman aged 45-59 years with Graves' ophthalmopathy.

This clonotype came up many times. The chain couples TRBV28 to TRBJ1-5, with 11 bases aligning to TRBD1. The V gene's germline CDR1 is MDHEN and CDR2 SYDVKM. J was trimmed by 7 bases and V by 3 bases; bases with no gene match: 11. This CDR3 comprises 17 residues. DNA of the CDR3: TGTGCCAGCAGTTTCCTACCGGGACAGGGGGTTCTCCAGCCCCAGCATTTT. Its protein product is CASSFLPGQGVLQPQHF.

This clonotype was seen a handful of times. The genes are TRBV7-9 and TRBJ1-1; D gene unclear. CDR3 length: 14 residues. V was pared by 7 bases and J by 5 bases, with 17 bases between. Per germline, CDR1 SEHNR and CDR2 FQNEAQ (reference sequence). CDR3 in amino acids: CASNPTAKETEAFF. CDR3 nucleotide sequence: TGTGCCAGCAACCCGACCGCCAAAGAAACTGAAGCTTTCTTT.

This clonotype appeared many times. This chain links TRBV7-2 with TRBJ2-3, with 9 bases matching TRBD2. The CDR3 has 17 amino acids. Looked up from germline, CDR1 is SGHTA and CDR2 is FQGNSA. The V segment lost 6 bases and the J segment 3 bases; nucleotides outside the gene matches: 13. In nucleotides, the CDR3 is TGTGCCAGCAGTTTTCCGAGTGGCGGGAGGGGGACAGATACGCAGTATTTT. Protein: CASSFPSGGRGTDTQYF.

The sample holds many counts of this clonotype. This CDR3 is CASSLSRGRNTGELFF. Here the CDR3 DNA reads TGTGCCAGCAGTTTAAGCCGGGGAAGGAACACCGGGGAGCTGTTTTTT. The genes are TRBV12-3 or TRBV12-4 and TRBJ2-2; tentative D call: TRBD2 (5 bases). The V end lost 2 bases, the J end lost 1 base, and 11 bases lay between the germline ends. The CDR3 runs to 16 residues.

The CDR3 here is CASSGPTSGLTYEQYF. CDR3 coding DNA: TGTGCCAGCAGCGGACCGACTAGCGGCCTTACCTACGAGCAGTACTTC. The rearrangement links TRBV7-9 to TRBJ2-7; 9 bases line up with TRBD2. Germline loops: CDR1 SEHNR, CDR2 FQNEAQ (reference sequence). After removal of 5 bases from V and 2 bases from J, the junction contained 10 bases not matched to a gene. CDR3 length equals 16 residues.

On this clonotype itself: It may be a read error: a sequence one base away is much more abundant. The CDR3 is CASMPRGGNQPQHF. The CDR3 DNA is TGTGCCAGCATGCCCAGGGGTGGCAATCAGCCCCAGCATTTT. The gene calls are TRBV28 and TRBJ1-5; a possible D gene is TRBD1 (6 bases). From germline, CDR1 is MDHEN and CDR2 SYDVKM. V was cut by 7 bases and J by 2 bases, with 12 bases left in between. The CDR3 consists of 14 residues.

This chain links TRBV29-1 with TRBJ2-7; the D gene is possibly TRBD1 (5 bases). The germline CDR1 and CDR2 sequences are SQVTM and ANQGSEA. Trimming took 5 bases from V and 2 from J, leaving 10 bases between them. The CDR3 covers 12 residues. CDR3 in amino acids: CSVFRGAYEQYF. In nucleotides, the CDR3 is TGCAGCGTTTTTAGGGGTGCCTACGAGCAGTACTTC.

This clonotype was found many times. CDR3 sequence: CASSPRGQGNTEAFF. Written as DNA, the CDR3 is TGTGCCAGCAGTCCCCGAGGGCAGGGGAACACTGAAGCTTTCTTT. The chain couples TRBV12-3 or TRBV12-4 to TRBJ1-1, with D maybe TRBD1 (5 bases). The CDR3 has 15 amino acids. V was clipped by 5 bases and J by 1 base, with 14 bases between them.

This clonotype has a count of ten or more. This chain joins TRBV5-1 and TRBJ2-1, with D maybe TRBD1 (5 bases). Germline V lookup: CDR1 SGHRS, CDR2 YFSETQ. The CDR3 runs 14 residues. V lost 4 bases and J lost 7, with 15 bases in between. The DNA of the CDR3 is TGCGCCAGCAGCCCGATAGGGGTGGAAAATGAGCAGTTCTTC. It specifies CASSPIGVENEQFF. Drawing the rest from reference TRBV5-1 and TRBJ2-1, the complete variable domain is KAGVTQTPRYLIKTRGQQVTLSCSPISGHRSVSWYQQTPGQGLQFLFEYFSETQRNKGNFPGRFSGRQFSNSRSEMNVSTLELGDSALYLCASSPIGVENEQFFGPGTRLTVL.

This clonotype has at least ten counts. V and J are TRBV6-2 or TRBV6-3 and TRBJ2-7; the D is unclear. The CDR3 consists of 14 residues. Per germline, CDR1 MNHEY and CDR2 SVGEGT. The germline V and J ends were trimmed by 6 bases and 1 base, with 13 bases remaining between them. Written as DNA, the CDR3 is TGTGCCAGCAGGTCGGCCTATACTTCCTACGAGCAGTACTTC. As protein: CASRSAYTSYEQYF.

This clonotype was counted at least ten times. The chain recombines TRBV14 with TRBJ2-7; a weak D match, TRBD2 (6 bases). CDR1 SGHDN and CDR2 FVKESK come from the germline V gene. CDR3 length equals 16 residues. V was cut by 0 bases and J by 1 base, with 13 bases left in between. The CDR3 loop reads CASSQDSAGWSYEQYF. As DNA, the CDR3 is TGTGCCAGCAGCCAAGATTCCGCGGGATGGTCCTACGAGCAGTACTTC.

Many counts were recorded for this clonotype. Here the CDR3 reads CASSYAPDTFYEQYF. Here the CDR3 DNA reads TGTGCCAGCAGTTACGCCCCTGACACCTTCTACGAGCAGTACTTC. This chain links TRBV6-6 with TRBJ2-7; D not certain. The V gene lost 2 bases and the J gene lost 3 bases, with 14 bases spanning the gap. The CDR3 sequence is 15 residues long. Per the germline V gene, CDR1 is MNHNY and CDR2 is SVGAGI (reference sequence).

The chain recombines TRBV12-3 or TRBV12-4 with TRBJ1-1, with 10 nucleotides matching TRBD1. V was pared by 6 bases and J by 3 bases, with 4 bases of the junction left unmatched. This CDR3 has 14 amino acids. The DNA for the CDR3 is TGTGCCAGCAGCCCGACAGGGGGCTACACTGAAGCTTTCTTT. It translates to CASSPTGGYTEAFF.

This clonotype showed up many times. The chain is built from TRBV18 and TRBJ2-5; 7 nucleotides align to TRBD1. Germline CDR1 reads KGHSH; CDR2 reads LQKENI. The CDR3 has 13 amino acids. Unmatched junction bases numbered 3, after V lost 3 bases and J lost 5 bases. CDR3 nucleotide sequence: TGTGCCAGCTCACCCGGGACAGATGAGACCCAGTACTTC. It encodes CASSPGTDETQYF.

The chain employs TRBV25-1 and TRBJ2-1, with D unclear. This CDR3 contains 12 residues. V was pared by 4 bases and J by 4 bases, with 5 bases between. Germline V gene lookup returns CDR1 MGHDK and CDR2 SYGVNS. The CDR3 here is CASSGEYNEQFF. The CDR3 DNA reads TGTGCCAGCAGTGGCGAATACAATGAGCAGTTCTTC.

CDR3 sequence (DNA): TGCGCCAGCAGCCAGTGGGAGGGCCCCTACGAGCAGTACTTC. It encodes CASSQWEGPYEQYF. V gene TRBV4-3 combines with J gene TRBJ2-7; TRBD2 matches at 7 bases. Per germline, CDR1 LGHNA and CDR2 YSLEER. The CDR3 has 14 amino acids. V lost 3 bases, J lost 2 bases, and 4 bases stayed unmatched.

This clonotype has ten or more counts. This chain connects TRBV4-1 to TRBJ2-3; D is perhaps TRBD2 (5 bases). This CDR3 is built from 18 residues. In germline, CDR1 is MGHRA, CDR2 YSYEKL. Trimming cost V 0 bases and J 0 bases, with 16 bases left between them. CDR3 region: CASSQERGRGRSTDTQYF. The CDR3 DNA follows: TGCGCCAGCAGCCAAGAACGGGGTCGCGGGCGGAGCACAGATACGCAGTATTTT.

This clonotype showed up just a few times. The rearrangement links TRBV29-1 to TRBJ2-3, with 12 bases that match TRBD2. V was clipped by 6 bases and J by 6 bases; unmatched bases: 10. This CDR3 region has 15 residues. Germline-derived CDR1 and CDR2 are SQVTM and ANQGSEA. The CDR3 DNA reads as TGCAGCGTCGCCAAACTAGCGGGAGGTTCCGATACGCAGTATTTT. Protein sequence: CSVAKLAGGSDTQYF.

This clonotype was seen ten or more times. The CDR3 spells CASSLTRGKTQYF. CDR3 bases: TGTGCCAGCAGCTTAACAAGGGGAAAGACCCAGTACTTC. V usage is TRBV7-3 and J usage is TRBJ2-5; maybe TRBD1 (5 bases). This CDR3 spans 13 amino acids. V was clipped by 0 bases and J by 6 bases, with 8 bases between them. Germline CDR1 SGHTA, CDR2 FQGTGA.

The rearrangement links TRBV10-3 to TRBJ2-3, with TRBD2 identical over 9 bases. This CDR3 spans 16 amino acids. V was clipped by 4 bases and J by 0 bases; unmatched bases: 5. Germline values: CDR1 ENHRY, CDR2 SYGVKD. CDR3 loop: CAISGWLAGSTDTQYF. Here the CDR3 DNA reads TGTGCCATCAGTGGTTGGCTAGCGGGAAGCACAGATACGCAGTATTTT.

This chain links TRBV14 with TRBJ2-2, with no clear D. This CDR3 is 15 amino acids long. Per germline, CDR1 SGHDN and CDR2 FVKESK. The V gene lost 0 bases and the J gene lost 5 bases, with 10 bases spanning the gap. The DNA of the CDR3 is TGTGCCAGCAGCCAAGATGGTGGAGTAACCGGGGAGCTGTTTTTT. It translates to CASSQDGGVTGELFF.

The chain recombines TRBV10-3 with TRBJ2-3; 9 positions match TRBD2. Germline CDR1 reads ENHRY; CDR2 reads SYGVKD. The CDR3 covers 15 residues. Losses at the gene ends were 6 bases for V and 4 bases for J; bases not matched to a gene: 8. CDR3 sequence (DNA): TGTGCCATCAGGGACATAGCGGGAGTTCCAGATACGCAGTATTTT. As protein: CAIRDIAGVPDTQYF.

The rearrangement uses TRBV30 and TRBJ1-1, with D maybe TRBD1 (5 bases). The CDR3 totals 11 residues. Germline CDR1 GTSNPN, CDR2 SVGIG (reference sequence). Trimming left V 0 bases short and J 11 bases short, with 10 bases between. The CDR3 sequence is CAWSVLWGAFF. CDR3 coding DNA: TGTGCCTGGAGTGTACTGTGGGGGGCTTTCTTT.

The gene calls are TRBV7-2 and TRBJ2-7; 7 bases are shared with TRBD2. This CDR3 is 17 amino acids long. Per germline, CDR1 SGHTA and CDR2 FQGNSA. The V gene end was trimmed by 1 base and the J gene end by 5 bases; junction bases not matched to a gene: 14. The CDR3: CASSLDGRAREWHEQYF. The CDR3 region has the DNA TGTGCCAGCAGCTTAGATGGACGGGCGCGGGAGTGGCACGAGCAGTACTTC.

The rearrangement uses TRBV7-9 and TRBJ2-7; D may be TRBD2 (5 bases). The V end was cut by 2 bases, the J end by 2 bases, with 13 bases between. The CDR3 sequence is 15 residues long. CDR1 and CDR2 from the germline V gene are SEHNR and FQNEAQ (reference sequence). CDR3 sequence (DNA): TGTGCCAGCAGCTTATTTGTGAGCGGACCCTACGAGCAGTACTTC. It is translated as CASSLFVSGPYEQYF.

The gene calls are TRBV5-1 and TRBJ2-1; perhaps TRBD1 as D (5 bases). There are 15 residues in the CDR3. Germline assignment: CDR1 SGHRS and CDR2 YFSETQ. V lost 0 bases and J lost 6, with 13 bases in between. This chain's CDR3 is CASSLGVGVSNEQFF. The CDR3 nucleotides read TGCGCCAGCAGCTTGGGTGTAGGGGTAAGCAATGAGCAGTTCTTC.

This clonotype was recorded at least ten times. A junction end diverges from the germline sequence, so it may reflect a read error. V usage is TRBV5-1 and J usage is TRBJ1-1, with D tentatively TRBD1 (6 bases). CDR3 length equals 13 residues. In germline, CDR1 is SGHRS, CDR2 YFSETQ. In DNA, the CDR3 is TGTGCCAGCAGCTCACAGGGGAACACTGAAGCTTTCTTT. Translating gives CASSSQGNTEAFF.

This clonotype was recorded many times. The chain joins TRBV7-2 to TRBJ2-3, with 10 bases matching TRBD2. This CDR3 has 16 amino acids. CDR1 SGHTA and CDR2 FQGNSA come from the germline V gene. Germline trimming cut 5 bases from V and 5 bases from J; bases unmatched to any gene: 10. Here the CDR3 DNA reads TGTGCCAGCAGCACCAGACTAGCGGGCAATATAGATACGCAGTATTTT. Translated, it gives CASSTRLAGNIDTQYF.

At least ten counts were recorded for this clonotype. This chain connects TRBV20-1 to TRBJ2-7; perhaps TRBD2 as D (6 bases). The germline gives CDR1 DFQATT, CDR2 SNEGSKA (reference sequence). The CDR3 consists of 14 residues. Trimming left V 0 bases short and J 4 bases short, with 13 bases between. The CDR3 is CSARDWSGAYEQYF. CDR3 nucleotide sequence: TGCAGTGCTAGAGATTGGTCGGGAGCTTACGAGCAGTACTTC.